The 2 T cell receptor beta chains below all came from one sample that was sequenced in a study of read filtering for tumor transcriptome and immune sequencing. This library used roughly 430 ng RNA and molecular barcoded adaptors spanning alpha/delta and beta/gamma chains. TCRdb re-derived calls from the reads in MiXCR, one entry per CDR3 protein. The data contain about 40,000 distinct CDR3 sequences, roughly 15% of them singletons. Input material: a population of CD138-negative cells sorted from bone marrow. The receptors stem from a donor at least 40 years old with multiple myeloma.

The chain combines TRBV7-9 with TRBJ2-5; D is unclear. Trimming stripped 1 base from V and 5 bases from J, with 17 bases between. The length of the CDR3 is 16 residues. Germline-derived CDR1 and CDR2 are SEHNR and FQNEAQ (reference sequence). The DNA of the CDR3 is TGTGCCAGCAGCTTAGTGGGGTCTGGAAATGAGGAGACCCAGTACTTC. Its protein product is CASSLVGSGNEETQYF.

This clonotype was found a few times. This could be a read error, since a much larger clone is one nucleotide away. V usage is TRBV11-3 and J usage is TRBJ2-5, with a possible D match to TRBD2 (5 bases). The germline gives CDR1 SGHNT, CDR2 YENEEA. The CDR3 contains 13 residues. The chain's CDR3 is CASSVETGSTQYF. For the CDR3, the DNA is TGTGCCAGCAGCGTAGAGACGGGATCGACCCAGTACTTC.